This T cell receptor beta chain comes out of a study of tumor-infiltrating lymphocytes in primary liver carcinoma (TCRdb year 2017). As for the study more broadly: Of the five patients (three men and two women, aged 30 to 69 years), four had hepatocellular carcinoma and one had combined HCC and intrahepatic cholangiocarcinoma. Roughly 3.65 to 8 million productive TCRbeta reads were obtained per sample, and no significant difference in read depth was found between tissue types. For each liver tumor, the study sampled five regions along with adjacent normal tissue and blood, and applied TCRbeta repertoire sequencing, expression microarrays and whole-exome sequencing. High reproducibility was observed for the technical replicate repertoires, with mean shared-clone rates approximately 0.9 and correlation coefficients above 0.95. To link TCRbeta repertoire diversity with the local molecular phenotype, the roughly 27 tumor region samples were profiled using Agilent mRNA microarrays. A total of 35 or so specimens from 5 patients went through TCRbeta repertoire sequencing, namely 25 tumor regions, 5 adjacent noncancerous liver tissues and 5 peripheral blood samples. Tumors of the five patients were stage T1-T3 N0M0 with maximum diameters of 4.2 to 10 cm. On the study overall, not on this receptor specifically: Bulk unsorted samples precluded comparing CD4+ and CD8+ T cell repertoires. Just about 7.5-24% of top clones turned up in all five regions of a tumor, which suggests spatial heterogeneity among tumor-infiltrating T cells. Consistent with antigen-driven expansion, pairs of tumor regions showed higher repertoire overlap (mean roughly 35%) than either tumor-adjacent pairs (about 17%) or tumor-blood pairs (roughly 14%). The top 250 clones made up a significantly larger repertoire fraction in tumors than in blood (p = 0.039). Only 4 or 5 patients were included in the study, and the authors note that the findings should be validated in a larger study. Only the TCR beta chain was sequenced, which likely underestimates true repertoire diversity because unpaired alpha chains were not captured.

This clonotype was detected a few times. The target of this receptor is not known. Base qualities were left out, and no much larger clone turns up one base away. Total RNA and DNA were co-extracted without cell sorting from approximately 20-30 mg of bulk tissue using the AllPrep DNA/RNA mini kit. Roughly five patients with histopathologically diagnosed primary liver carcinoma underwent surgical resection in China between 2015 and early 2016. At the time of sampling, the patients had chronic HBV infection and had not received any treatment. Each tumor was sampled at five spatially separated regions: the superior, inferior, left-lateral and right-lateral poles and the tumor centre. Histological examination found more than 90% viable tumor cells in every tumor sample. Fresh tumor and adjacent tissue pieces were bisected, with one half stored in RNAlater at -80 degrees C and the other half sent for histology.

Trimming takes 1 base from V and 0 bases from J, and the germline ends sit 9 bases apart. The germline V gene yields SGHTA for CDR1 and FQGTGA for CDR2. The CDR3 contains 15 residues, cysteine and phenylalanine counted. The kept DNA is CDR3 alone, 45 bases in frame from the first base. TCRbeta-specific cDNA was reverse-transcribed from about 500 ng total RNA using a constant-region primer and ProtoScript II reverse transcriptase. The TCRbeta libraries were prepared through three rounds of nested multiplex PCR following a slightly modified ARM-PCR procedure. The first two PCR rounds used multiplex TRBV1-TRBV30 forward primers with a Cbeta reverse primer, each for about 11 cycles. Sample barcodes and Illumina adapters were added in a final 25-cycle PCR with Deep VentR polymerase. Amplicons of 200-500 bp were gel-purified with a QIAquick gel extraction kit before sequencing. TCRbeta amplicons were sequenced on an Illumina HiSeq 2500 with 250-bp paired-end reads. The paper's data handling went like this. Quality trimming of reads was performed with Trimmomatic v0.33, and paired reads were merged with FLASH v1.2.11 so that full CDR3 sequences could be recovered. MiGEC v1.2.1b assigned V, D and J germline segments to the rearranged TCRbeta sequences. Clonotype statistics and Shannon-Wiener diversity indices were computed with VDJtools v1.0.0. To cut down on sampling bias, every analysis after diversity analysis relied on just the 250 most abundant clonotypes from each sample. TCRdb reprocessing: public reads trimmed at Q25 with fastp, clones called with MiXCR, in-frame beta chains kept. Every CDR3 protein is listed once, alongside the most common genes and DNA of its rows. TCRdb's processing, not the authors', yielded these V and J calls. In this sample the table shows about 97,000 distinct CDR3 sequences, under 70% of which occur a single time. The ten largest clones represent less than 15% of the sample.

The clonotype originates from a woman between 55 and 75 years old with primary liver carcinoma and hepatitis B virus infection. The V gene is TRBV7-3 and the J gene is TRBJ1-1; the D gene cannot be resolved reliably. Source material: liver tumor tissue from sampling region 2. Taken with the paper, the label for cell subset or site translates to: tumor region T2, inferior pole. The bases read TGTGCCAGCAGCTTAAATTCAGGTGTGAACACTGAAGCTTTCTTT. This encodes CASSLNSGVNTEAFF. Beyond the CDR3, the reference TRBV7-3 and TRBJ1-1 genes provide the residues; the full variable domain reads: GAGVSQTPSNKVTEKGKYVELRCDPISGHTALYWYRQSLGQGPEFLIYFQGTGAADDSGLPNDRFFAVRPEGSVSTLKIQRTERGDSAVYLCASSLNSGVNTEAFFGQGTRLTVV.